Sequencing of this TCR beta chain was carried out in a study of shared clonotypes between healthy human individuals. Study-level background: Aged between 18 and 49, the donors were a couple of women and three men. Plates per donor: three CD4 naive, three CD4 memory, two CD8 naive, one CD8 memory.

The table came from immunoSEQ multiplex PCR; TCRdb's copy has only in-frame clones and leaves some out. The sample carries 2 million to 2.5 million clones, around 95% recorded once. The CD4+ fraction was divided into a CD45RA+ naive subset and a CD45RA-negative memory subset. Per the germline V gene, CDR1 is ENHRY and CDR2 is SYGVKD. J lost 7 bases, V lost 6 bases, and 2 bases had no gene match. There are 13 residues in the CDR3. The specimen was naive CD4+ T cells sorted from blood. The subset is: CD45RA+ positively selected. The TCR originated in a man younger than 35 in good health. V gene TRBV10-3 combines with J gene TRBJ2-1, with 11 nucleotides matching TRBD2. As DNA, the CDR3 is TGTGCCATCAGGGGACTAGCGGTAAATGAGCAGTTCTTC. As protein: CAIRGLAVNEQFF.